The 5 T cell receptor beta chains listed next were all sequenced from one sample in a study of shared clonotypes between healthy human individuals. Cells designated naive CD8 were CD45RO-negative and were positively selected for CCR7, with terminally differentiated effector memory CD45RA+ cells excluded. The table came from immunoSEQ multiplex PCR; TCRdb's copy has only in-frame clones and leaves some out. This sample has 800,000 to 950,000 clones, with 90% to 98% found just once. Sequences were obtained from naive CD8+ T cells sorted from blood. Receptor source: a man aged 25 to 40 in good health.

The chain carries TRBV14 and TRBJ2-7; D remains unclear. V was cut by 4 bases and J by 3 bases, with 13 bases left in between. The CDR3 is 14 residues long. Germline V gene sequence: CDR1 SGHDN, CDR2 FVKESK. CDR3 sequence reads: CASSRRRTDYEQYF. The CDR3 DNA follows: TGTGCCAGCAGCCGGCGTCGGACCGACTACGAGCAGTACTTC. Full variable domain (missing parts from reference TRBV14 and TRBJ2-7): EAGVTQFPSHSVIEKGQTVTLRCDPISGHDNLYWYRRVMGKEIKFLLHFVKESKQDESGMPNNRFLAERTGGTYSTLKVQPAELEDSGVYFCASSRRRTDYEQYFGPGTRLTVT.

In nucleotides, the CDR3 is TGCGCCAGCAGTCCCACAGGGGGCGACTATGGCTACACCTTC. Its translation is CASSPTGGDYGYTF. V and J are TRBV5-1 and TRBJ1-2; 9 bases agree with TRBD1. CDR3 length: 14 residues. Germline lookup yields CDR1 SGHRS and CDR2 YFSETQ. V shed 5 bases, J shed 3 bases, and the junction held 5 bases outside the gene matches.

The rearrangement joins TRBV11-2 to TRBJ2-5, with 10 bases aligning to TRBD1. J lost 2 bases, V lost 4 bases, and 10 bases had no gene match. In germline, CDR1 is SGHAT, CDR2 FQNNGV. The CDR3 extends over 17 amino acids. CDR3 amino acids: CASSSRSGTGVQETQYF. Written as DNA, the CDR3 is TGTGCCAGCAGCTCCCGATCCGGGACAGGGGTTCAAGAGACCCAGTACTTC.

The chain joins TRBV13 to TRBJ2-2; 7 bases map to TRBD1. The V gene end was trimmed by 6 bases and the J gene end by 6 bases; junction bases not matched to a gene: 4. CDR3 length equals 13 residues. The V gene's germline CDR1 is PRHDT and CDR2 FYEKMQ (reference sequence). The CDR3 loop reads CASRDRAAGELFF. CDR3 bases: TGTGCCAGCAGAGACAGGGCGGCCGGGGAGCTGTTTTTT.

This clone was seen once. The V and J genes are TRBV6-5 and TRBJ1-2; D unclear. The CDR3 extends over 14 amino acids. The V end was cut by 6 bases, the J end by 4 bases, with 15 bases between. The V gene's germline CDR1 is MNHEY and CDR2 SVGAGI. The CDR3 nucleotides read TGTGCCAGCAGGGCCCAGGATCCCCGCTATGGCTACACCTTC. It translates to CASRAQDPRYGYTF.